The clone carrying this T cell receptor beta chain was found many times. Antigen unknown. Other DNA sequences in the sample encode the same CDR3. Trimming stripped 4 bases from V and 4 bases from J, with 17 bases between. The germline V gene has CDR1 SGHNT and CDR2 YYREEE (reference sequence). The CDR3 contains 15 residues. This sample was taken from a study of cytomegalovirus exposure and HLA in healthy donors. Vbeta (60) and Jbeta (13) primers were used in the PCR. Per the original data handling: About 10 million of some 80 million unique TCR beta chains were shared, per a later count. TCRdb keeps only in-frame clones here, not all; method: immunoSEQ multiplex PCR. V and J calls and clone size are those listed in that table; D and trimming were worked out from the DNA. The data hold 100,000 to 150,000 clones, with around 72% observed a single time. Study findings and constraints: The classifier reportedly diagnosed cytomegalovirus status with high specificity and sensitivity. Exclusion applied to some V segments, including TRBV6-2 and TRBV6-3, as they were indistinguishable.

The sample consisted of PBMCs. The TCR originated in a man aged 50 to 59 in good health and CMV-seropositive. The rearrangement joins TRBV5-4 to TRBJ1-1; D may be TRBD1 (5 bases). CDR3 loop: CASSPSGRGGTEAFF. Written as DNA, the CDR3 is TGTGCCAGCAGCCCCTCGGGAAGGGGAGGCACTGAAGCTTTCTTT.